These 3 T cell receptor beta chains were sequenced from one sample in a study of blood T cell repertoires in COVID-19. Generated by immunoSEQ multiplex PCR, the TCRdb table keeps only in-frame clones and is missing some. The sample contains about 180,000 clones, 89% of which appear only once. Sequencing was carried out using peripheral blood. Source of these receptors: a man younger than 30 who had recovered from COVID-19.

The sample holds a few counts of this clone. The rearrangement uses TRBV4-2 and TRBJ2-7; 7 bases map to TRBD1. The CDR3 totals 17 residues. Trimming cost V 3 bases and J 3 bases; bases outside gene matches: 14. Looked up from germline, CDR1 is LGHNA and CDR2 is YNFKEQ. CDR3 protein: CASSQVLSGTVNYEQYF. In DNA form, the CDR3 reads TGTGCCAGCAGCCAGGTTCTTTCCGGGACAGTAAACTACGAGCAGTACTTC.

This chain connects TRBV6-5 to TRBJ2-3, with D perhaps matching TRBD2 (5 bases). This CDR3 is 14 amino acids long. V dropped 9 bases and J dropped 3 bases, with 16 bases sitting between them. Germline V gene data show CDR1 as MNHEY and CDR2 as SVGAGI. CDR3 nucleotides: TGTGCCAGTTCACTATCGAGGGAAACAGATACGCAGTATTTT. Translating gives CASSLSRETDTQYF.

CDR3 sequence reads: CASSFVGQGPSNQPQHF. CDR3 nucleotide sequence: TGTGCCAGCAGTTTTGTCGGACAGGGCCCTAGCAATCAGCCCCAGCATTTT. J is TRBJ1-5 and V is TRBV28; 8 bases agree with TRBD1. This CDR3 has 17 residues. Germline V gives CDR1 MDHEN, CDR2 SYDVKM. With V trimmed by 3 bases and J by 0 bases, 7 bases remained unmatched.